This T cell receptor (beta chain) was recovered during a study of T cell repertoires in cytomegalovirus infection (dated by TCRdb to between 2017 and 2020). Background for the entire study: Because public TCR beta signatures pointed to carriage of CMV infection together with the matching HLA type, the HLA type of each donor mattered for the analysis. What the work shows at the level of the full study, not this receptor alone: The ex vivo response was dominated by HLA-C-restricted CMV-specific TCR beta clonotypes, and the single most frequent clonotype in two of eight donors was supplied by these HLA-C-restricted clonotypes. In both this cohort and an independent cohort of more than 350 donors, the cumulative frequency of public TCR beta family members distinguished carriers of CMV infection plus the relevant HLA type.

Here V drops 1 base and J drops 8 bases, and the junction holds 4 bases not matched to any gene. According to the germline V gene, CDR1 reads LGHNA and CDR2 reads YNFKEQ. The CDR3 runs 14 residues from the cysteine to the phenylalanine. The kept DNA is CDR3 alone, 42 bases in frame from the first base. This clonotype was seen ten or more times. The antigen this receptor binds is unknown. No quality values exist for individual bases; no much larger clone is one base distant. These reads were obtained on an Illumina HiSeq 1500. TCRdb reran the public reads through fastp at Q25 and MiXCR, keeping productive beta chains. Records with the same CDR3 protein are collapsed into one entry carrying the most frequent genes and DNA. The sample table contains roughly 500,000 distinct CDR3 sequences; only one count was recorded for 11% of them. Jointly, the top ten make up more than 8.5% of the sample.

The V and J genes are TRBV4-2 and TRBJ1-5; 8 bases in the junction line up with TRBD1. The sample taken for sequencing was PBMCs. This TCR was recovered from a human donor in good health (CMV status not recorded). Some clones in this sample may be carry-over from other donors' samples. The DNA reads TGTGCCAGCAGCCAAGGGTCAGGGGGCGAGCCCCAGCATTTT. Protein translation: CASSQGSGGEPQHF.